This T cell receptor beta chain was sequenced for a study of T cell responses to AZD1222 COVID-19 vaccine. Study at large: Pooling covered second doses at about 4 or about 12 weeks.

Study-wide points: Breadth and depth of Spike-specific TCRs rose after two AZD1222 doses. The donors showed a predominance of white British ancestry and of females, with possible underestimation of clonal diversity.

The germline CDR1 and CDR2 sequences are LNHNV and YYDKDF (reference sequence). V lost 5 bases to trimming and J lost 5 bases, with 21 bases between them. The CDR3 loop spans 16 amino acids. On this clone: Its antigen is currently unknown.

Profiling relied on immunoSEQ multiplex PCR, and the TCRdb table lists in-frame clones only, not all of them. The repertoire includes roughly 140,000 clones, around nine tenths of them detected once, and around 3.3% sits in the top ten. The chain is built from TRBV15 and TRBJ1-1; the D gene is possibly TRBD1 (5 bases). Sample: peripheral blood, taken on day 0 of AZD1222 vaccination. The TCR was taken from an adult in good health. The CDR3 spells CATSPQPEGARTEAFF. CDR3 in DNA: TGTGCCACCAGCCCTCAACCCGAAGGGGCTCGAACTGAAGCTTTCTTT.